The subject of this entry is one T cell receptor (beta chain). Its antigen is currently unknown. This sample is drawn from a study of type 1 and type 2 diabetes patients. Across the study: The cohort mixed type 1 diabetes, type 2 diabetes and nondiabetic donors. Magnetic bead positive selection isolated CD4+ or CD8+ T cells from PBMCs.

Amplification started from genomic DNA. Multiplex PCR with 30 forward and 13 reverse primers amplified the TCR beta CDR3. TCRdb reprocessed the multiplex PCR reads with MiXCR, giving one entry per CDR3 protein. The table records about 290,000 distinct CDR3 sequences, 45% to 60% of them present only once. Overall study findings and caveats: Some T1D-only expanded clones might appear in more T2D or control samples.

From germline, CDR1 is SGHAT and CDR2 FQNNGV. This CDR3 region has 16 residues. V was pared by 6 bases and J by 0 bases, with 15 bases between. Diabetic patients met standard criteria for type 1 or type 2 diabetes. The chain uses TRBV11-2 and TRBJ2-1; D perhaps matches TRBD1 (6 bases). The source material was peripheral blood mononuclear cells (PBMCs). The TCR comes from a young man with type 2 diabetes. In DNA form, the CDR3 reads TGTGCCAGCAGGTACTCGGACAGCAGCTCCTACAATGAGCAGTTCTTC. Its translation: CASRYSDSSSYNEQFF. Full variable domain (outside the CDR3, taken from reference TRBV11-2 and TRBJ2-1): EAGVAQSPRYKIIEKRQSVAFWCNPISGHATLYWYQQILGQGPKLLIQFQNNGVVDDSQLPKDRFSAERLKGVDSTLKIQPAKLEDSAVYLCASRYSDSSSYNEQFFGPGTRLTVL.